Listed below are T cell receptor beta chains from one sample, sequenced in a study of blood T cell repertoires in COVID-19. Here immunoSEQ multiplex PCR was the method, and the copy in TCRdb shows in-frame clones only, minus some. This sample yields more than 200,000 clones, of which 70% to 90% are seen a single time; about 7.2% belongs to the top ten. The specimen sequenced was PBMCs or T cells enriched from blood (not recorded which). The receptors derive from a middle-aged woman with acute COVID-19. Each CDR3 is given with its conserved first and last residue. A D gene is named only where the DNA matches it firmly. Clone size is stated in some rows and not others, as once, few, many or a class when expanded.

clone size	V gene	D gene	J gene	CDR3 protein	CDR3 DNA
once	TRBV27	.	TRBJ2-5	CASALWGGSIQETQYF	TGTGCCAGCGCACTATGGGGGGGCTCGATCCAAGAGACCCAGTACTTC
.	TRBV7-3	TRBD1	TRBJ1-2	CASSLAPDRGLYGYTF	TGTGCCAGCAGCTTGGCGCCCGACAGGGGCCTCTATGGCTACACCTTC
.	TRBV27	.	TRBJ2-7	CASSYKTVSYKDEQYF	TGTGCCAGCAGTTACAAGACAGTTAGCTATAAGGACGAGCAGTACTTC
.	TRBV4-1	.	TRBJ1-2	CASSQDSGNYGYTF	TGCGCCAGCAGCCAAGATTCCGGGAACTATGGCTACACCTTC
.	TRBV28	TRBD1	TRBJ1-6	CASSLRDRENSPLHF	TGTGCCAGCAGTCTCCGGGACAGGGAGAATTCACCCCTCCACTTT
.	TRBV7-9	.	TRBJ1-6	CASSSIFGSPLHF	TGTGCCAGCAGCTCTATCTTCGGTTCACCCCTCCACTTT
.	TRBV15	TRBD1	TRBJ2-7	CATSGGQNYEQYF	TGTGCCACCAGCGGGGGACAGAACTACGAGCAGTACTTC
.	TRBV5-4	TRBD1	TRBJ2-1	CASSFGQGMNEQFF	TGTGCCAGCAGCTTCGGACAGGGGATGAATGAGCAGTTCTTC
.	TRBV5-1	.	TRBJ1-1	CASSLVLEDTEAFF	TGCGCCAGCAGCCTGGTCCTGGAGGACACTGAAGCTTTCTTT
few	TRBV4-3	TRBD2	TRBJ2-3	CASSQDFGGRARTQYF	TGCGCCAGCAGCCAAGATTTTGGCGGGAGGGCCCGGACGCAGTATTTT
.	TRBV7-2	TRBD1	TRBJ2-3	CASSIGQGPSTDTQYF	TGTGCCAGCAGCATTGGACAGGGCCCTAGCACAGATACGCAGTATTTT
.	TRBV29-1	.	TRBJ1-1	CSVESFKGGGTEAFF	TGCAGCGTTGAATCGTTTAAGGGGGGGGGCACTGAAGCTTTCTTT
few	TRBV5-1	.	TRBJ1-1	CASRGLTGGAFF	TGCGCCAGCCGCGGACTGACCGGGGGGGCTTTCTTT
few	TRBV6-2/TRBV6-3	.	TRBJ1-5	CASSKPTGRAVSNQPQHF	TGTGCCAGCAGTAAGCCGACAGGCCGCGCAGTAAGCAATCAGCCCCAGCATTTT
.	TRBV9	TRBD1	TRBJ1-6	CASSVASGQGRPIHF	TGTGCCAGCAGCGTAGCTTCGGGACAGGGCCGACCAATCCACTTT
.	TRBV9	TRBD1	TRBJ1-1	CASSLRDSLNTEAFF	TGTGCCAGCAGCCTTCGGGACAGTTTGAACACTGAAGCTTTCTTT
.	TRBV7-3	TRBD1	TRBJ1-1	CASSSKAGTGIRNTEAFF	TGTGCCAGCAGCTCAAAGGCCGGGACAGGTATTCGGAACACTGAAGCTTTCTTT
.	TRBV2	.	TRBJ1-2	CASSEGSGKVYGYTF	TGTGCCAGCAGTGAAGGGTCAGGGAAGGTCTATGGCTACACCTTC
.	TRBV7-2	.	TRBJ1-4	CASSLEARNEKLFF	TGTGCCAGCAGCTTAGAAGCCCGGAATGAAAAACTGTTTTTT
.	TRBV10-2	.	TRBJ1-1	CASSEQPGGTEAFF	TGCGCCAGCAGTGAGCAGCCTGGAGGCACTGAAGCTTTCTTT
.	TRBV3-1/TRBV3-2	.	TRBJ2-4	CASSSGYIQYF	TGTGCCAGCAGCAGCGGGTACATTCAGTACTTC
.	TRBV25-1	TRBD1	TRBJ2-2	CASSERDRPHGELFF	TGTGCCAGCAGTGAGAGGGACAGGCCCCACGGGGAGCTGTTTTTT
.	TRBV7-3	TRBD1	TRBJ1-1	CASSFQPGQVNTEAFF	TGTGCCAGCAGCTTTCAGCCGGGACAGGTGAACACTGAAGCTTTCTTT
.	TRBV27	.	TRBJ1-5	CASSDRGGVRRPQHF	TGTGCCAGCAGTGACCGGGGGGGTGTTCGAAGGCCCCAGCATTTT
few	TRBV14	.	TRBJ2-1	CASTPVSGSYNEQFF	TGTGCCAGCACCCCAGTTAGCGGTTCCTACAATGAGCAGTTCTTC
.	TRBV30	.	TRBJ1-1	CAWSVSGSEAFF	TGTGCCTGGAGTGTATCCGGGTCTGAAGCTTTCTTT
.	TRBV4-2	.	TRBJ2-3	CASSRETGADTQYF	TGTGCCAGCAGCCGGGAAACCGGGGCAGATACGCAGTATTTT
.	TRBV6-5	.	TRBJ1-2	CASGLGLSDYGYTF	TGTGCCAGCGGGCTTGGGTTATCGGACTATGGCTACACCTTC
few	TRBV4-2	.	TRBJ1-1	CASSLRQILNTEAFF	TGTGCCAGCAGCCTCCGACAGATATTGAACACTGAAGCTTTCTTT
.	TRBV9	TRBD1	TRBJ2-5	CASSVRGGTGEKTQYF	TGTGCCAGCAGCGTCCGAGGGGGGACAGGGGAAAAGACCCAGTACTTC
.	TRBV7-6	TRBD1	TRBJ2-7	CASSLDGGTGGYEQYF	TGTGCCAGCAGCTTAGATGGGGGGACAGGGGGCTACGAGCAGTACTTC
.	TRBV5-1	.	TRBJ1-4	CASSSVLGATNEKLFF	TGCGCCAGCAGCTCCGTTCTGGGCGCAACTAATGAAAAACTGTTTTTT
.	TRBV6-1	.	TRBJ1-4	CASSEFTTNEKLFF	TGTGCCAGCAGTGAGTTTACAACTAATGAAAAACTGTTTTTT
.	TRBV5-1	TRBD2	TRBJ2-5	CASSLAGGQETQYF	TGCGCCAGCTCACTAGCGGGGGGACAAGAGACCCAGTACTTC
.	TRBV10-3	.	TRBJ2-7	CAISESGTYYEQYF	TGTGCCATCAGTGAGTCAGGGACATACTACGAGCAGTACTTC
.	TRBV6-5	TRBD1	TRBJ2-1	CASSHTRQGGNEQFF	TGTGCCAGCAGCCACACCCGACAGGGCGGCAATGAGCAGTTCTTC
.	TRBV6-5	.	TRBJ1-2	CASTPGPSLYGYTF	TGTGCCAGCACCCCAGGGCCTTCCCTCTATGGCTACACCTTC
.	TRBV10-2	TRBD1	TRBJ2-7	CASGSDRAPYEQYF	TGCGCCAGCGGGTCGGACAGGGCACCCTACGAGCAGTACTTC
.	TRBV4-2	.	TRBJ2-7	CASSQVTTYYEQYF	TGTGCCAGCAGCCAAGTCACCACCTACTACGAGCAGTACTTC
.	TRBV4-2	TRBD1	TRBJ2-7	CASSPEAGTGSPEQYF	TGTGCCAGCAGCCCGGAAGCCGGGACAGGGTCCCCCGAGCAGTACTTC
.	TRBV19	TRBD2	TRBJ2-1	CASTDFRLAGDHEQFF	TGTGCCAGTACCGATTTTCGACTAGCGGGAGACCATGAGCAGTTCTTC
few	TRBV30	TRBD1	TRBJ2-7	CAWSATGQGAIYEQYF	TGTGCCTGGAGTGCAACGGGACAGGGGGCGATTTACGAGCAGTACTTC
.	TRBV18	.	TRBJ1-4	CASSREQGNEKLFF	TGTGCCAGCTCACGTGAACAGGGAAACGAAAAACTGTTTTTT